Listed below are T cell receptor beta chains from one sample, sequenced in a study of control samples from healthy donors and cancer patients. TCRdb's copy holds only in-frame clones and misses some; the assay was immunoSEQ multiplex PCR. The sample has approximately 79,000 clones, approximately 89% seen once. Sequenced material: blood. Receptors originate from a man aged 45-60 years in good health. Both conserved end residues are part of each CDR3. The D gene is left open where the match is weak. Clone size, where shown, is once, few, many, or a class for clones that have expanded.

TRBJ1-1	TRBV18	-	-	TGTGCCAGCTCACCAGGCAGGGAGTTTGAAGCTTTCTTT	CASSPGREFEAFF
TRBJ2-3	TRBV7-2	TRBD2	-	TGTGCCAGCAGCCCCCTAGCGGGGGGGACAGATACGCAGTATTTT	CASSPLAGGTDTQYF
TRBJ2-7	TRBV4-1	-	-	TGCGCCAGCAGCCACAACTCAGCAGGATTACTCCCCTACGAGCAGTACTTC	CASSHNSAGLLPYEQYF
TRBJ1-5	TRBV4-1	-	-	TGCGCCAGCAGCCTAAGAGACGGAAATAGCAATCAGCCCCAGCATTTT	CASSLRDGNSNQPQHF
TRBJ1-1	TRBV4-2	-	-	TGTGCCAGCAGCCAGGGAGGGAACACTGAAGCTTTCTTT	CASSQGGNTEAFF
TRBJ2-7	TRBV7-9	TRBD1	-	TGTGCCAGCAGCTTTAAAACAGGGGGCGCGGGGGAGCAGTACTTC	CASSFKTGGAGEQYF
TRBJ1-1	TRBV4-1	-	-	TGCGCCAGCAGCCAAGCACGGGCGTCTGGTACTGAAGCTTTCTTT	CASSQARASGTEAFF
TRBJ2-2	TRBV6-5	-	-	TGTGCCAGCAGGTACAGGGAGGAGATCGGGGAGCTGTTTTTT	CASRYREEIGELFF
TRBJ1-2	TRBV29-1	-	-	TGCAGCGCCCGCCCTCCCGAGGATGGCTACACCTTC	CSARPPEDGYTF
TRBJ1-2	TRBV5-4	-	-	TGTGCCAGCAGCTCAGATGGACATTTGAACTATGGCTACACCTTC	CASSSDGHLNYGYTF
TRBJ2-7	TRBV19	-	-	TGTGCCAGTAGTACAAACAGATACTACGAGCAGTACTTC	CASSTNRYYEQYF
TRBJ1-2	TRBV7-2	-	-	TGTGCCAGCAGCTCCCACCTAGGGGACTATGGCTACACCTTC	CASSSHLGDYGYTF
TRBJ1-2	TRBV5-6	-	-	TGTGCCAGCAGCTTGGGGGACCGCTCGCACGGCTACACCTTC	CASSLGDRSHGYTF
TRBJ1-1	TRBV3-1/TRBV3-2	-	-	TGTGCCAGCAGTCCCGAATTGAACACTGAAGCTTTCTTT	CASSPELNTEAFF
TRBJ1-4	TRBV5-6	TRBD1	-	TGTGCCAGCAGCTGGGGGACTCCGGGACAGCCTAATGAAAAACTGTTTTTT	CASSWGTPGQPNEKLFF
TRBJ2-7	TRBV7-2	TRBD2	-	TGTGCCAGCAGCCCCCAGGGGCGGGGGGTTTACGAGCAGTACTTC	CASSPQGRGVYEQYF
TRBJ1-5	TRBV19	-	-	TGTGGGGTCGGGGAACAGCCCCAGCATTTT	CGVGEQPQHF
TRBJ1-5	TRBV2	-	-	TGTGCCAGCGAATCGGACGGTAATCAGCCCCAGCATTTT	CASESDGNQPQHF
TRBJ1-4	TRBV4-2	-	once	TGTGCCAGCAGCCAAACTCCACGGACTGCGGGGGGTAATGAAAAACTGTTTTTT	CASSQTPRTAGGNEKLFF
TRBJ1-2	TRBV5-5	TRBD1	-	TGTGCCAGCAGCTTGGCGACAGGGAACTATGGCTACACCTTC	CASSLATGNYGYTF
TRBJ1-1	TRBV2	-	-	TGTGCCAGCAGTGTCGAAAAGGGGTACATGAACACTGAAGCTTTCTTT	CASSVEKGYMNTEAFF
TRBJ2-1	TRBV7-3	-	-	TGTGCCAGCAGCTCAGCCGGGGGTGAGCAGTTCTTC	CASSSAGGEQFF
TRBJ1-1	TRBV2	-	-	TGTGCCAGCAGTTCTACGTCCCGCGCAGCTTTCTTT	CASSSTSRAAFF
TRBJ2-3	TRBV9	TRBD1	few	TGTGCCAGCAGCATCGGACAGGGGGCATTCACAGATACGCAGTATTTT	CASSIGQGAFTDTQYF
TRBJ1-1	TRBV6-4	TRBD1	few	TGTGCCACCCGGACAGGGGCCGCCCCGGCAGAAGCTTTCTTT	CATRTGAAPAEAFF
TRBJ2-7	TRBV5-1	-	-	TGCGCCAGCAGCTTGGTTCAGGACTACGAGCAGTACTTC	CASSLVQDYEQYF
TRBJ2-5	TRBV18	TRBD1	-	TGTGCCAGCTCATCGGACAGGGTGGGGACCCAGTACTTC	CASSSDRVGTQYF
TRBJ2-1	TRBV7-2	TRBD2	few	TGTGCCAGCAGCTTAGAACTAGCGGGGGGTGAGCAGTTCTTC	CASSLELAGGEQFF
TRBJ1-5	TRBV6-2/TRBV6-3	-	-	TGTGCCAGCAGTTACGATTTGGTTTCCAATCAGCCCCAGCATTTT	CASSYDLVSNQPQHF
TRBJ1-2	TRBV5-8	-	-	TGTGCCAGCAGCGACCCAATGGAAGACGGTGGCTACACCTTC	CASSDPMEDGGYTF